Shown below are 15 T cell receptor beta chains from a single sample sequenced in a study of blood T cell repertoires in COVID-19. Some clones are missing from TCRdb's copy, which holds only in-frame ones; the method was immunoSEQ multiplex PCR. The sample includes roughly 99,000 clones, roughly 80% of them seen just once. Sequencing was done on a sample of peripheral blood. The receptors originated from a woman older than 75 with acute or convalescent COVID-19.

V is TRBV4-3 and J is TRBJ1-2; weak D call: TRBD1 (5 bases). The CDR3 sequence is 15 residues long. Germline V CDR1 and CDR2: LGHNA, YSLEER. Trimming took off 0 bases at V and 3 bases at J, with 11 bases between the two ends. In nucleotides, the CDR3 is TGCGCCAGCAGCCAAGATGGTTCAGGGCACTATGGCTACACCTTC. Translating it yields CASSQDGSGHYGYTF.

V and J are TRBV11-3 and TRBJ2-3, with D possibly matching TRBD2 (6 bases). V was shortened by 8 bases and J by 0 bases, with 18 bases between the two germline ends. The CDR3 extends over 16 amino acids. In germline, CDR1 is SGHNT, CDR2 YENEEA. The DNA of the CDR3 is TGTGCCAGCTCCGGCCGGGGGTGGGCTAGCACAGATACGCAGTATTTT. This encodes CASSGRGWASTDTQYF.

The chain couples TRBV6-5 to TRBJ1-2, with D perhaps matching TRBD1 (5 bases). The CDR3 has 15 residues. The V end was cut by 8 bases, the J end by 2 bases, with 18 bases between. From germline, CDR1 is MNHEY and CDR2 SVGAGI. DNA for the CDR3: TGTGCCAGCGTCAATAGGGGCGGGGTAAACTATGGCTACACCTTC. It encodes CASVNRGGVNYGYTF.

This rearrangement joins TRBV7-2 to TRBJ2-2, with 8 bases lining up with TRBD2. CDR3 length: 17 amino acids. Trimming at V came to 5 bases and at J to 6 bases, leaving 14 bases not matched to a gene. Germline V gene lookup returns CDR1 SGHTA and CDR2 FQGNSA. The CDR3 loop is CASSQISGTRHAGELFF. In nucleotides, the CDR3 is TGTGCCAGCAGCCAAATATCCGGGACTAGACACGCCGGGGAGCTGTTTTTT. The full variable domain, in which reference TRBV7-2 and TRBJ2-2 provide the parts outside the CDR3, is GAGVSQSPSNKVTEKGKDVELRCDPISGHTALYWYRQSLGQGLEFLIYFQGNSAPDKSGLPSDRFSAERTGGSVSTLTIQRTQQEDSAVYLCASSQISGTRHAGELFFGEGSRLTVL.

The chain joins TRBV18 to TRBJ1-5; TRBD1 matches 9 bases. The CDR3 has 15 amino acids. The ends lost 3 bases at V and 6 bases at J; junction bases unmatched: 6. Germline CDR1 KGHSH, CDR2 LQKENI. CDR3 sequence reads: CASSPTGGGGQPQHF. The CDR3 DNA follows: TGTGCCAGCTCACCGACAGGGGGAGGTGGTCAGCCCCAGCATTTT.

The genes are TRBV9 and TRBJ1-1, with 10 bases fitting TRBD1. There are 15 residues in the CDR3. From germline, CDR1 is SGDLS and CDR2 YYNGEE. With V trimmed by 4 bases and J by 8 bases, 11 bases remained unmatched. CDR3 in DNA: TGTGCCAGCAGCCCCTCGACAGGGGGCTTTAAGGAAGCTTTCTTT. Encoded protein: CASSPSTGGFKEAFF.

This sequence joins TRBV6-5 and TRBJ1-2; D gene unclear. Trimming removed 6 bases at V and 3 bases at J, with 17 bases between. Germline CDR1 and CDR2: MNHEY and SVGAGI. CDR3 length equals 15 residues. The CDR3 DNA follows: TGTGCCAGCAGCAATCGACTCGAGTGGTACTATGGCTACACCTTC. This encodes CASSNRLEWYYGYTF.

V is TRBV10-3 and J is TRBJ1-1; a possible D gene is TRBD1 (6 bases). Trimming removed 2 bases from V and 1 base from J, with 8 bases in between. CDR3 size: 14 residues. Germline CDR1 and CDR2: ENHRY and SYGVKD. The CDR3 spells CAISERTANTEAFF. CDR3 sequence (DNA): TGTGCCATCAGTGAGCGGACAGCGAACACTGAAGCTTTCTTT.

J is TRBJ2-3 and V is TRBV7-9, with 7 bases identical to TRBD2. The CDR3 is 16 residues long. Germline CDR1 reads SEHNR; CDR2 reads FQNEAQ (reference sequence). V trimming: 5 bases; J trimming: 7 bases; junction bases outside the gene matches: 15. CDR3 protein: CASSHSSAGESNTQYF. The CDR3, as DNA: TGTGCCAGCAGCCATAGCAGTGCGGGGGAGTCAAATACGCAGTATTTT.

The CDR3 DNA reads as TGTGCCAGCGTAGCCGGGACATATAACACCGGGGAGCTGTTTTTT. The encoded protein is CASVAGTYNTGELFF. V and J are TRBV6-6 and TRBJ2-2; weak D call: TRBD1 (6 bases). Germline V gives CDR1 MNHNY, CDR2 SVGAGI (reference sequence). The V and J ends lost 8 bases and 2 bases respectively, with 15 bases between them. The CDR3 has 15 amino acids.

The chain links TRBV7-9 to TRBJ1-1; D is possibly TRBD1 (5 bases). CDR1 is SEHNR and CDR2 is FQNEAQ in the germline V gene (reference sequence). V was cut by 5 bases and J by 0 bases, with 10 bases left in between. The CDR3 runs 14 residues. As DNA, the CDR3 is TGTGCCAGCAGCCCAGGGTTTATGAACACTGAAGCTTTCTTT. As protein: CASSPGFMNTEAFF.

The V and J genes are TRBV19 and TRBJ2-5, with a tentative D call TRBD2 (5 bases). This CDR3 comprises 13 residues. Germline CDR1 and CDR2: LNHDA and SQIVND (reference sequence). Trimming pared 4 bases from V and 5 bases from J, leaving 11 bases between. This chain's CDR3 is CASSSGLTETQYF. The CDR3 DNA follows: TGTGCCAGTAGTAGCGGACTTACGGAGACCCAGTACTTC.

The sample holds one count of this clone. The chain couples TRBV5-6 to TRBJ2-2; D perhaps matches TRBD1 (6 bases). The CDR3 runs 15 residues. CDR1 and CDR2 (germline): SGHDT, YYEEEE. The ends were cut back, 2 bases at V and 1 base at J, with 9 bases in the middle. CDR3 region: CASSFQGWNTGELFF. The DNA for the CDR3 is TGTGCCAGCAGCTTTCAGGGGTGGAACACCGGGGAGCTGTTTTTT.

Worth noting for this clone: The junction differs from germline at one of its ends, possibly a read error. This chain joins TRBV7-8 and TRBJ2-5, with unresolved D. In germline, CDR1 is SGHVS, CDR2 FQNEAQ. CDR3 size: 13 residues. CDR3 nucleotide sequence: TGTGCCAGCAGCATAGCCCCTTCTGAGACCCAGTACTTC. It codes for CASSIAPSETQYF.

The chain employs TRBV5-6 and TRBJ2-7; no definite D call. The CDR3 is 15 residues long. V was clipped by 4 bases and J by 1 base, with 15 bases between them. Germline V CDR1 and CDR2: SGHDT, YYEEEE. The CDR3 spells CASSGSGSPSYEQYF. As DNA, the CDR3 is TGTGCCAGCAGCGGATCAGGCAGTCCGTCCTACGAGCAGTACTTC.